A single sample is the source of the 19 T cell receptor beta chains below, sequenced in a study of HIV-infected children after antiretroviral therapy interruption. Treatment specified: PENTA 11 planned treatment interruption arm or continuous ART arm. Unique molecular identifiers were included in an RNA-based 3' RACE TCR library. MiXCR, applied by TCRdb to the 3' RACE reads, yields one record per CDR3 protein. The sample carries 40,000 to 50,000 distinct CDR3 sequences, approximately 4.3% recorded once. Material: CD45RA+ CD4+ T cells from PBMCs, pooled from several time points, obtained from a donor given antiretroviral therapy, either interrupted or continuous. Subset described: naive CD4+ CD45RA+ CD45RO- T cells. The receptors shown here come from a pool of human donors with HIV.

This clonotype was seen only a few times. The CDR3 DNA is TGTGCCAGCAGTTTTTCTGGAGAGTCATCACCCCTCCACTTT. Translating gives CASSFSGESSPLHF. The rearrangement links TRBV27 to TRBJ1-6; D uncertain. V lost 3 bases to trimming and J lost 10 bases, with 13 bases between them. Germline CDR1 and CDR2: MNHEY and SMNVEV (reference sequence). The CDR3 contains 14 residues.

This clonotype occurred many times. The rearrangement links TRBV20-1 to TRBJ1-5, with no clear D. The CDR3 consists of 14 residues. The germline gives CDR1 DFQATT, CDR2 SNEGSKA (reference sequence). Trimming removed 0 bases at V and 0 bases at J, with 6 bases between. CDR3 coding DNA: TGCAGTGCTAGAGATATATATAGCAATCAGCCCCAGCATTTT. It codes for CSARDIYSNQPQHF.

J is TRBJ2-7 and V is TRBV7-9, with D uncertain. Germline CDR1 reads SEHNR; CDR2 reads FQNEAQ (reference sequence). The V end lost 4 bases, the J end lost 6 bases, and 13 bases lay between the germline ends. This CDR3 has 13 residues. The CDR3 protein is CASSSRALPEQYF. The CDR3 DNA reads TGTGCCAGCAGCTCCCGGGCCCTTCCCGAGCAGTACTTC.

There are many counts of this clonotype. The CDR3 spells CASSPREDRGEAFF. CDR3 nucleotide sequence: TGTGCCAGCTCACCAAGGGAGGACAGGGGTGAAGCTTTCTTT. V and J are TRBV18 and TRBJ1-1, with TRBD1 matching over 9 bases. Germline CDR1 reads KGHSH; CDR2 reads LQKENI. V gave up 2 bases and J gave up 7 bases; unmatched junction bases: 5. This CDR3 contains 14 residues. The variable domain in full, with the rest retrieved from reference TRBV18 and TRBJ1-1, is NAGVMQNPRHLVRRRGQEARLRCSPMKGHSHVYWYRQLPEEGLKFMVYLQKENIIDESGMPKERFSAEFPKEGPSILRIQQVVRGDSAAYFCASSPREDRGEAFFGQGTRLTVV.

The CDR3, as DNA: TGTGCCAGCAGTGACCCAGGGACCCCCAAAAACATTCAGTACTTC. Translated, it gives CASSDPGTPKNIQYF. J is TRBJ2-4 and V is TRBV2, with D perhaps given as TRBD1 or TRBD2 (5 bases each). V was clipped by 3 bases and J by 2 bases, with 11 bases between them. The CDR3 has 15 residues. The germline CDR1 and CDR2 sequences are SNHLY and FYNNEI.

This clonotype was counted ten times or more. The V call is TRBV28, the J call TRBJ1-5, with a tentative D call TRBD1 (6 bases). CDR3 length: 14 amino acids. The V gene lost 5 bases and the J gene lost 10 bases, with 18 bases spanning the gap. CDR1 is MDHEN and CDR2 is SYDVKM in the germline V gene. The CDR3 spells CASSESTGAGPQHF. DNA for the CDR3: TGTGCCAGCAGTGAGTCGACAGGAGCCGGCCCCCAGCATTTT.

This clonotype was counted many times. An end of the junction does not agree with germline; a read error may underlie this. The rearrangement links TRBV14 to TRBJ2-1; 7 positions agree with TRBD1. CDR1 and CDR2 (germline): SGHDN, FVKESK. The CDR3 length is 15 residues. CDR3 nucleotides: TGTGCCAGCAACCAAATTGACAGGGAAGGTGGTGAGCAGTTCTTC. This codes for CASNQIDREGGEQFF.

This clonotype was detected ten times or more. V is TRBV4-1 and J is TRBJ1-5, with D perhaps TRBD1 (5 bases). The V end lost 0 bases, the J end lost 1 base, and 10 bases lay between the germline ends. CDR1 MGHRA and CDR2 YSYEKL come from the germline V gene. This CDR3 is built from 16 residues. The CDR3 DNA follows: TGCGCCAGCAGCCAAGAAGGTGGGGCGAGCAATCAGCCCCAGCATTTT. As protein: CASSQEGGASNQPQHF.

This clonotype was seen many times. The chain carries TRBV27 and TRBJ2-1; 11 bases line up with TRBD2. CDR3 length equals 16 residues. The germline V gene encodes CDR1 MNHEY and CDR2 SMNVEV (reference sequence). The trim removed 6 bases at V and 3 bases at J, leaving 7 bases unmatched. The CDR3 DNA sequence: TGTGCCAGCAGATACGTAGCGGGGGGGGGCTACAATGAGCAGTTCTTC. Translated: CASRYVAGGGYNEQFF.

A word on this clonotype: This may come from a read error, since a much larger clone is one base off. The CDR3 nucleotides read TGTGCCAGCAGCCCAGGCCCTGGGGCCAACGTCCTGAGTTTC. Amino acid sequence: CASSPGPGANVLSF. The chain joins TRBV6-5 to TRBJ2-6, with D perhaps matching TRBD1 (5 bases). This CDR3 is 14 amino acids long. Germline V gene sequence: CDR1 MNHEY, CDR2 SVGAGI.

This chain uses TRBV5-1 with TRBJ2-7; the match to TRBD1 covers 8 bases. The CDR3 spans 13 residues. With 1 base clipped from V and 5 bases from J, the junction kept 2 bases outside the gene matches. CDR1 is SGHRS, CDR2 YFSETQ, per germline. The CDR3 reads CASSLQGANEQYF. The CDR3, as DNA: TGCGCCAGCAGCTTGCAGGGGGCGAACGAGCAGTACTTC. The whole variable domain, remainder taken from reference TRBV5-1 and TRBJ2-7, is KAGVTQTPRYLIKTRGQQVTLSCSPISGHRSVSWYQQTPGQGLQFLFEYFSETQRNKGNFPGRFSGRQFSNSRSEMNVSTLELGDSALYLCASSLQGANEQYFGPGTRLTVT.

This chain links TRBV7-2 with TRBJ1-1; D possibly corresponds to TRBD1 (6 bases). The CDR3 is 12 residues long. The germline V gene encodes CDR1 SGHTA and CDR2 FQGNSA. V lost 5 bases and J 11 bases, leaving 15 bases between the germline ends. The CDR3 region has the DNA TGTGCCAGCAGCGTTACCCCAGGGGATGCTTTCTTT. This gives the protein CASSVTPGDAFF.

In this sample, this clonotype turned up many times. The rearrangement uses TRBV5-1 and TRBJ2-3; a weak D match, TRBD2 (5 bases). Trimming left V 1 base short and J 6 bases short, with 12 bases between. Per germline, CDR1 SGHRS and CDR2 YFSETQ. The CDR3 sequence is 14 residues long. DNA of the CDR3: TGCGCCAGCAGCTTGTCGGGATTGGAGGATACGCAGTATTTT. It translates to CASSLSGLEDTQYF.

The chain joins TRBV5-1 to TRBJ2-5; 9 positions match TRBD1. The germline V gene encodes CDR1 SGHRS and CDR2 YFSETQ. The CDR3 is 15 residues long. V lost 0 bases and J lost 5; bases outside the gene matches: 5. The CDR3 nucleotides read TGCGCCAGCAGCTTGGGGACAGGGGAGAGGGAGACCCAGTACTTC. Translation: CASSLGTGERETQYF. Based on the CDR3 plus reference TRBV5-1 and TRBJ2-5, the full variable domain is KAGVTQTPRYLIKTRGQQVTLSCSPISGHRSVSWYQQTPGQGLQFLFEYFSETQRNKGNFPGRFSGRQFSNSRSEMNVSTLELGDSALYLCASSLGTGERETQYFGPGTRLLVL.

This clonotype was recorded a few times. J is TRBJ2-3 and V is TRBV20-1; TRBD1 matches 8 bases. The ends lost 3 bases at V and 4 bases at J; junction bases unmatched: 6. Germline V lookup: CDR1 DFQATT, CDR2 SNEGSKA (reference sequence). This CDR3 has 14 residues. CDR3 DNA: TGCAGTGCTAGGTGGACAGGGATCGCAGATACGCAGTATTTT. Amino acids: CSARWTGIADTQYF.

This clonotype was detected ten times or more. The CDR3: CSAQNEKLFF. In nucleotides, the CDR3 is TGCAGTGCTCAGAATGAAAAACTGTTTTTT. This chain connects TRBV20-1 to TRBJ1-4; no clear D gene. This CDR3 is built from 10 residues. The V and J ends lost 5 bases and 5 bases respectively, with 3 bases between them. The germline V gene has CDR1 DFQATT and CDR2 SNEGSKA (reference sequence).

The genes are TRBV28 and TRBJ2-1; no firm D call. The V end lost 3 bases, the J end lost 12 bases, and 18 bases lay between the germline ends. This CDR3 comprises 14 residues. The germline V gene encodes CDR1 MDHEN and CDR2 SYDVKM. The CDR3 nucleotides read TGTGCCAGCAGTTTTCTCTCCTCCAACTGGGGGCAGTTCTTC. It encodes CASSFLSSNWGQFF. Complete variable domain (other parts from reference TRBV28 and TRBJ2-1): DVKVTQSSRYLVKRTGEKVFLECVQDMDHENMFWYRQDPGLGLRLIYFSYDVKMKEKGDIPEGYSVSREKKERFSLILESASTNQTSMYLCASSFLSSNWGQFFGPGTRLTVL.

There are many counts of this clonotype. The chain carries TRBV11-2 and TRBJ1-1; D is unresolved. CDR3 length: 14 amino acids. Looked up from germline, CDR1 is SGHAT and CDR2 is FQNNGV. The V and J ends lost 7 bases and 0 bases respectively, with 12 bases between them. The CDR3: CASTSRPLNTEAFF. CDR3 bases: TGTGCCAGCACCTCCCGACCCCTGAACACTGAAGCTTTCTTT.

This clonotype has ten or more counts. CDR3 region: CASSRAADSNQPQHF. CDR3 nucleotide sequence: TGCGCCAGCAGCCGGGCGGCAGATAGCAATCAGCCCCAGCATTTT. The chain is built from TRBV4-1 and TRBJ1-5; D gene unclear. The CDR3 contains 15 residues. Per germline, CDR1 MGHRA and CDR2 YSYEKL. Trimming cost V 4 bases and J 0 bases, with 10 bases left between them.